One sample yielded the 26 T cell receptor beta chains listed below, sequenced in a study of blood T cell repertoires in COVID-19. Sequencing was performed with immunoSEQ multiplex PCR; in TCRdb, only in-frame clones are kept and a portion is missing. The sample includes roughly 50,000 clones, around 80% seen only once; the top ten take under 3.5%. Sequencing input: peripheral blood. The receptors shown here come from a man aged 55 to 70 with acute or convalescent COVID-19.

There are a few counts of this clone. J is TRBJ2-5 and V is TRBV18; D unresolved. V was cut by 6 bases and J by 5 bases, with 7 bases left in between. Germline CDR1 KGHSH, CDR2 LQKENI. The CDR3 totals 11 residues. CDR3 nucleotides: TGTGCCAGCTCGCTATCCGAGACCCAGTACTTC. Translation gives CASSLSETQYF. The whole variable domain, filled in from reference TRBV18 and TRBJ2-5, reads NAGVMQNPRHLVRRRGQEARLRCSPMKGHSHVYWYRQLPEEGLKFMVYLQKENIIDESGMPKERFSAEFPKEGPSILRIQQVVRGDSAAYFCASSLSETQYFGPGTRLLVL.

This chain connects TRBV5-6 to TRBJ2-1, with 9 bases aligning to TRBD2. The V gene end was trimmed by 0 bases and the J gene end by 1 base; junction bases not matched to a gene: 2. Germline V gene data show CDR1 as SGHDT and CDR2 as YYEEEE. CDR3 length: 16 residues. The CDR3 is CASSLGLAGSYNEQFF. In DNA form, the CDR3 reads TGTGCCAGCAGCTTGGGTCTAGCGGGATCCTACAATGAGCAGTTCTTC.

The V and J genes are TRBV12-2 and TRBJ2-7; the D call of TRBD2 is as the table states it, not checked on the DNA. TRBV12-2 is tagged as a pseudogene. The CDR3 is 16 amino acids. The CDR3 is CASRSGLADSSYEQYF. The CDR3 DNA reads TGTGCAAGTCGCTCCGGACTAGCGGATAGCTCCTACGAGCAGTACTTC.

This chain uses TRBV14 with TRBJ1-4; D perhaps matches TRBD1 (5 bases). V shed 1 base and J shed 1 base, with 16 bases lying between them. Germline lookup yields CDR1 SGHDN and CDR2 FVKESK. CDR3 length: 18 residues. The CDR3 loop is CASSQGYGRERTNEKLFF. CDR3 sequence (DNA): TGTGCCAGCAGCCAAGGTTATGGCAGGGAAAGAACTAATGAAAAACTGTTTTTT.

The CDR3 DNA reads as TGTGCCACCAGTGATCACCCCCGGGACAGACTTTACAATGAGCAGTTCTTC. It is translated as CATSDHPRDRLYNEQFF. This chain joins TRBV24-1 and TRBJ2-1, with 7 bases that match TRBD1. V lost 3 bases, J lost 4 bases, and 11 bases stayed unmatched. The CDR3 extends over 17 amino acids. Germline CDR1 and CDR2: KGHDR and SFDVKD.

The chain uses TRBV27 and TRBJ1-2; D unresolved. This CDR3 has 13 residues. Between the trimmed V and J ends, which lost 2 bases and 1 base, there was a span of 5 bases. In germline, CDR1 is MNHEY, CDR2 SMNVEV (reference sequence). The CDR3 region has the DNA TGTGCCAGCAGTTTAAACTTTAACTATGGCTACACCTTC. Encoded protein: CASSLNFNYGYTF.

The CDR3 sequence is CASRATATSGYNEQFF. Written as DNA, the CDR3 is TGTGCCAGCAGAGCAACCGCGACTAGCGGTTACAATGAGCAGTTCTTC. V usage is TRBV6-4 and J usage is TRBJ2-1; 9 bases are a match to TRBD2. There are 16 residues in the CDR3. The germline V gene encodes CDR1 MRHNA and CDR2 SNTAGT. V lost 6 bases, J lost 4 bases, and 10 bases stayed unmatched.

This clone was detected only once. The genes are TRBV2 and TRBJ1-1, with 9 bases identical to TRBD1. CDR1 SNHLY and CDR2 FYNNEI come from the germline V gene. V lost 4 bases to trimming and J lost 1 base; unmatched junction nucleotides: 1. The CDR3 loop spans 14 amino acids. The CDR3 DNA reads as TGTGCCAGCAGTGTGGACAGGGGGAACACTGAAGCTTTCTTT. Protein sequence: CASSVDRGNTEAFF.

The CDR3 coding sequence is TGTGCCAGCAGTTCCCTAACGGGCAGGGGCAATCAGCCCCAGCATTTT. Translation: CASSSLTGRGNQPQHF. The chain employs TRBV28 and TRBJ1-5, with D perhaps matching TRBD1 (5 bases). This CDR3 has 16 residues. Germline CDR1 is MDHEN and CDR2 is SYDVKM. V was pared by 4 bases and J by 2 bases, with 15 bases between.

This chain joins TRBV7-6 and TRBJ1-6, with 8 bases that match TRBD1. With 5 bases clipped from V and 7 bases from J, the junction kept 10 bases outside the gene matches. Looked up from germline, CDR1 is SGHVS and CDR2 is FNYEAQ. The CDR3 covers 16 residues. CDR3 bases: TGTGCCAGCAGCCTCGGACAGGGTTCAGCGAATTCACCCCTCCACTTT. Its translation is CASSLGQGSANSPLHF.

The rearrangement links TRBV11-2 to TRBJ2-5, with 8 bases that match TRBD1. The length of the CDR3 is 15 residues. CDR1 and CDR2 (germline): SGHAT, FQNNGV. V shed 3 bases, J shed 5 bases, and the junction held 8 bases outside the gene matches. In DNA form, the CDR3 reads TGTGCCAGCAGCTTCTACAGGGGGGTCGGCGAGACCCAGTACTTC. It specifies CASSFYRGVGETQYF.

V gene TRBV19 combines with J gene TRBJ2-1; 12 bases line up with TRBD2. CDR1 is LNHDA, CDR2 SQIVND, per germline (reference sequence). The CDR3 totals 19 residues. J lost 0 bases, V lost 5 bases, and 11 bases had no gene match. The CDR3 protein is CASSPPRTSGVSSYNEQFF. The CDR3 DNA reads TGTGCCAGTAGTCCTCCCCGGACTAGCGGGGTAAGCTCCTACAATGAGCAGTTCTTC. The variable domain in full, with the rest retrieved from reference TRBV19 and TRBJ2-1, is DGGITQSPKYLFRKEGQNVTLSCEQNLNHDAMYWYRQDPGQGLRLIYYSQIVNDFQKGDIAEGYSVSREKKESFPLTVTSAQKNPTAFYLCASSPPRTSGVSSYNEQFFGPGTRLTVL.

This clone came up a few times. The rearrangement uses TRBV5-1 and TRBJ1-6, with a possible D match to TRBD1 (6 bases). Germline assignment: CDR1 SGHRS and CDR2 YFSETQ. This CDR3 comprises 14 residues. V dropped 1 base and J dropped 10 bases, with 12 bases sitting between them. The CDR3 nucleotides are TGCGCCAGCAGCTTGCAGGGGATACGGTCACCCCTCCACTTT. This encodes CASSLQGIRSPLHF. The full variable domain, rest sourced from reference TRBV5-1 and TRBJ1-6, is KAGVTQTPRYLIKTRGQQVTLSCSPISGHRSVSWYQQTPGQGLQFLFEYFSETQRNKGNFPGRFSGRQFSNSRSEMNVSTLELGDSALYLCASSLQGIRSPLHFGNGTRLTVT.

The rearrangement joins TRBV29-1 to TRBJ2-3, with 7 nucleotides matching TRBD2. V lost 4 bases, J lost 1 base, and 5 bases stayed unmatched. The CDR3 covers 14 residues. Germline V lookup: CDR1 SQVTM, CDR2 ANQGSEA. DNA for the CDR3: TGCAGCGTTGCCGGGAGGATCGGCACAGATACGCAGTATTTT. Translation: CSVAGRIGTDTQYF.

The V and J genes are TRBV18 and TRBJ2-5; D is undetermined. Looked up from germline, CDR1 is KGHSH and CDR2 is LQKENI. The CDR3 covers 13 residues. Trimming took 1 base from V and 4 from J, leaving 7 bases between them. CDR3 nucleotides: TGTGCCAGCTCACCACGTCCGGGAGAGACCCAGTACTTC. The encoded protein is CASSPRPGETQYF.

The genes are TRBV10-3 and TRBJ1-1; D is perhaps TRBD1 (5 bases). CDR1 is ENHRY and CDR2 is SYGVKD in the germline V gene. The germline V and J ends were trimmed by 6 bases and 1 base, with 12 bases remaining between them. CDR3 length equals 14 residues. Here the CDR3 reads CAIRKDIPNTEAFF. The CDR3 DNA follows: TGTGCCATCAGGAAGGACATACCGAACACTGAAGCTTTCTTT.

The genes are TRBV25-1 and TRBJ2-2, with D perhaps matching TRBD2 (5 bases). This CDR3 contains 14 residues. V dropped 7 bases and J dropped 0 bases, with 9 bases sitting between them. Germline V gene lookup returns CDR1 MGHDK and CDR2 SYGVNS. In DNA form, the CDR3 reads TGTGCCAGCACTGAGGACTCGAACACCGGGGAGCTGTTTTTT. Its translation is CASTEDSNTGELFF.

This clone was seen a few times. The chain couples TRBV5-6 to TRBJ2-5; TRBD2 is a possible D gene (6 bases). V lost 5 bases and J lost 2, with 16 bases in between. Germline loops: CDR1 SGHDT, CDR2 YYEEEE. The CDR3 totals 15 residues. This chain's CDR3 is CASSRPGTPQETQYF. Here the CDR3 DNA reads TGTGCCAGCAGTCGCCCCGGGACTCCTCAAGAGACCCAGTACTTC.

V and J are TRBV4-1 and TRBJ2-2; D is unclear. Germline CDR1 is MGHRA and CDR2 is YSYEKL. V was shortened by 5 bases and J by 0 bases, with 7 bases between the two germline ends. This CDR3 spans 14 amino acids. CDR3 amino acids: CASSFHTNTGELFF. CDR3 DNA sequence: TGCGCCAGCAGCTTCCACACGAACACCGGGGAGCTGTTTTTT.

V and J are TRBV14 and TRBJ2-5; D is unclear. Germline CDR1 SGHDN, CDR2 FVKESK. The length of the CDR3 is 14 residues. Trimming stripped 4 bases from V and 2 bases from J, with 11 bases between. CDR3 nucleotides: TGTGCCAGCAGCCCCGTCCAGGTACAAGAGACCCAGTACTTC. Translating it yields CASSPVQVQETQYF.

This clone appeared a single time. The rearrangement uses TRBV28 and TRBJ1-5; the D gene is possibly TRBD1 (6 bases). CDR3 size: 15 residues. V lost 5 bases to trimming and J lost 2 bases, with 13 bases between them. In germline, CDR1 is MDHEN, CDR2 SYDVKM. The CDR3 sequence is CASSIQGWGNQPQHF. The CDR3 DNA follows: TGTGCCAGCAGTATACAGGGTTGGGGCAATCAGCCCCAGCATTTT.

The chain recombines TRBV5-1 with TRBJ1-5; no definite D call. CDR1 is SGHRS, CDR2 YFSETQ, per germline. The CDR3 has 14 residues. The V end was cut by 4 bases, the J end by 2 bases, with 10 bases between. CDR3 sequence: CASSPLDRNQPQHF. CDR3 in DNA: TGCGCCAGCAGCCCACTCGATCGCAATCAGCCCCAGCATTTT.

The chain couples TRBV9 to TRBJ2-3; 7 nucleotides align to TRBD2. V gave up 3 bases and J gave up 2 bases; unmatched junction bases: 3. From germline, CDR1 is SGDLS and CDR2 YYNGEE. The CDR3 loop spans 14 amino acids. The CDR3 here is CASSETSITDTQYF. CDR3 DNA sequence: TGTGCCAGCAGCGAGACTAGCATCACAGATACGCAGTATTTT. Variable domain in full (rest from reference TRBV9 and TRBJ2-3): DSGVTQTPKHLITATGQRVTLRCSPRSGDLSVYWYQQSLDQGLQFLIQYYNGEERAKGNILERFSAQQFPDLHSELNLSSLELGDSALYFCASSETSITDTQYFGPGTRLTVL.

V usage is TRBV7-2 and J usage is TRBJ2-1; 10 bases fit TRBD2. V shed 4 bases and J 3 bases; nucleotides not matched to a gene: 3. This CDR3 region has 15 residues. CDR1 is SGHTA, CDR2 FQGNSA, per germline. The chain's CDR3 is CASSSSGSLYNEQFF. CDR3 bases: TGTGCCAGCAGCTCTAGCGGGAGCCTCTACAATGAGCAGTTCTTC.

The V gene is TRBV19, the J gene TRBJ1-3; D call uncertain. V lost 9 bases to trimming and J lost 0 bases, with 12 bases between them. CDR1 and CDR2 (germline): LNHDA, SQIVND (reference sequence). CDR3 length equals 14 residues. CDR3 sequence reads: CASTAGSSGNTIYF. The DNA for the CDR3 is TGTGCCAGCACCGCAGGTAGCTCTGGAAACACCATATATTTT.

This chain joins TRBV28 and TRBJ1-5, with 11 nucleotides matching TRBD1. CDR1 MDHEN and CDR2 SYDVKM come from the germline V gene. The V and J ends lost 3 bases and 6 bases, in that order; junction bases with no gene match: 7. CDR3 length: 16 amino acids. CDR3 in DNA: TGTGCCAGCAGTTTGGGGGACAGGGGGTTCTTTCAGCCCCAGCATTTT. The encoded protein is CASSLGDRGFFQPQHF.